Listed here is a single T cell receptor (beta chain). The antigen remains undetermined. CD45RO-negative, CCR7-positively selected cells formed the naive CD8 fraction, excluding terminally differentiated effector memory CD45RA+ cells. An approximately 200 ng quantity of DNA, 32,000 or so T cell genomes, went into the sorted-subset replicate PCRs. TCRdb keeps only in-frame clones here, not all; method: immunoSEQ multiplex PCR. The sample lists 500,000 to 700,000 clones, 95% occurring once. This sample is part of a study of shared clonotypes between healthy human individuals. Study summary: CD4 naive cells filled three plates per donor, CD4 memory three, CD8 naive two and CD8 memory one. Study-level findings and limits: The study found roughly 5% of naive CD4 clonotypes shared across several donors. In this cohort, only blood was sampled, and tissue repertoires likely differ.

Sequencing was carried out using naive CD8+ T cells sorted from blood. The receptor comes from a woman aged 30 to 39 in good health.

The CDR3 region is CASSSLWTGDIDTQYF. For the CDR3, the DNA is TGTGCCAGCAGTTCCCTCTGGACAGGGGATATAGATACGCAGTATTTT. The V and J genes are TRBV28 and TRBJ2-3; 9 bases agree with TRBD1. The germline V gene encodes CDR1 MDHEN and CDR2 SYDVKM. Losses at the gene ends were 4 bases for V and 5 bases for J; bases not matched to a gene: 10. The CDR3 runs to 16 residues.